This TCR beta chain was sequenced in a study of control samples from healthy donors and cancer patients. This CDR3 is built from 15 residues. The V gene end was trimmed by 2 bases and the J gene end by 8 bases; junction bases not matched to a gene: 8. Germline CDR1 reads SGHVS; CDR2 reads FQNEAQ. This table comes from immunoSEQ multiplex PCR, and its TCRdb copy is limited to in-frame clones, with some not included. Among almost 95,000 clones, 90% were seen once, and the ten largest hold under 4%. The receptor comes from a woman aged 18-35 years in good health. The chain uses TRBV7-8 and TRBJ1-4, with TRBD1 matching over 7 bases. Sequenced sample: blood. The DNA for the CDR3 is TGTGCCAGCAGCTTATATGACAGGGCGCAGGAAAAACTGTTTTTT. It encodes CASSLYDRAQEKLFF.